Here is one T cell receptor (beta chain) with its context. The antigen remains unidentified. The sample comes from a study of cytomegalovirus exposure and HLA in healthy donors. Across the whole study: Earlier results showed approximately 110 million unique TCR beta sequences derived from about 179 million T cells. The early release's HLA-typed donors yielded about 85 million unique TCRs.

60 Vbeta and 13 Jbeta primers were used in PCR. Clones were read by immunoSEQ multiplex PCR, and TCRdb kept only the in-frame ones, dropping some. This sample has about 200,000 clones, with 70% to 80% found just once. Healthy donors of bone marrow made up the group. Points from the study as a whole: Reportedly, fewer N-insertions than the 666-donor mean appeared in an Asian-associated ancestry cluster in a later analysis.

V lost 3 bases, J lost 2 bases, and 5 bases lay in between. The CDR3 has 13 residues. Germline V CDR1 and CDR2: LNHDA, SQIVND (reference sequence). Sequencing was done on a sample of PBMCs. The sequence was collected from a man in his thirties or forties in good health and CMV-seronegative. The rearrangement links TRBV19 to TRBJ1-5; D not resolved. The CDR3: CASSMRGNQPQHF. CDR3 nucleotide sequence: TGTGCCAGTAGTATGCGAGGCAATCAGCCCCAGCATTTT.